This TCR beta chain was retrieved from a study of Ad26.COV2.S vaccination and SARS-CoV-2 variants (dated by TCRdb to 2020 to 2023). General notes on the study: Vaccine-arm donors came from COV1001, a multicentre, randomized, double-blind, placebo-controlled phase I-IIa trial of Ad26.COV2.S in healthy adults. Ad26.COV2.S was administered intramuscularly at 5 x 10^10 or 1 x 10^11 viral particles, either as a single shot or as two shots given 56 days apart. Sequencing of the TCRbeta repertoire served to evaluate the specificity and breadth of SARS-CoV-2-reactive T cell receptors following Ad26.COV2.S vaccination. A total of 32 samples were included in the TCR-sequenced set, comprising some 20 Ad26.COV2.S vaccine recipients, 5 placebo recipients and 8 SARS-CoV-2 convalescent individuals. Trial participants were randomized into five groups of five: low-dose or high-dose Ad26.COV2.S given once or twice, or placebo on both occasions. Blinding of investigators to trial group allocation was maintained during experiments and outcome assessment. Findings and caveats that apply to the study as a whole: Non-spike TCR breadth was comparable between vaccine and placebo recipients, consistent with the vaccine containing only spike. Higher spike-specific TCR breadth was observed in Ad26.COV2.S recipients than in placebo recipients (P = 0.0014). After vaccination, spike-specific CD8+ and CD4+ T cell responses were reported to show substantial breadth. The study was not powered to compare responses between vaccine doses or regimens. According to the authors, total T cell responses may have been underestimated by the TCR breadth and depth analyses.

For this clone: Its antigen is still unknown. The record has no base qualities; no much larger clone is one base away.

The immunoSEQ Assay was used to sequence TCRbeta CDR3 regions. After extraction, genomic DNA underwent amplification by bias-controlled multiplex PCR, followed by high-throughput sequencing. From the authors' description of their analysis: To quantify the absolute abundance of every unique TCRbeta CDR3 region, sequences were collapsed and filtered. Usable DNA was measured by amplifying reference genes present in all nucleated cells, and TCRbeta template counts were normalized to that usable DNA to estimate T cell fraction. Repertoire TCRs were annotated as SARS-CoV-2-specific when V gene, CDR3 amino acid sequence and J gene were exactly matched to a known reactive TCR set. The reference SARS-CoV-2 TCR set was obtained from MIRA and was filtered for enrichment in COVID-19-positive ImmuneCODE repertoires, whereby public or cross-reactive TCRs were removed. Using the MIRA antigens, annotated TCRs were further analysed by specific ORF or by position within an ORF. Depth was the summed frequency of annotated unique rearrangements, while breadth was defined as annotated unique rearrangements over total unique productive rearrangements. Two-sided Wilcoxon rank-sum tests were applied when comparing TCR breadth between groups. TCRdb limited this immuneACCESS table to in-frame rearrangements with V and J called. A share of clones is missing; checked studies link under half to unresolved V genes, and the rest is unexplained. Clone size and the V and J calls come from that table; the DNA yielded D and trimming. Here the sample has 500,000 or so clones; nearly 90% occur a single time. The ten largest clonotypes hold approximately 2.5% of the sample.

The sample's treatment or condition label, in plain terms: 15 to 20 received Ad26.COV2.S at low or high dose, single or two shots; five or six received placebo; per-sample allocation not given. Repertoires of vaccine and placebo recipients were sequenced from samples taken on day 63 after the first injection. Cohort 1b enrolled roughly 25 adults aged 18-55 years at a single site in Boston, USA, between 29 July and 7 August 2020. Ad26.COV2.S was a replication-incompetent adenovirus type 26 vector expressing a prefusion-stabilized SARS-CoV-2 spike protein from the original Wuhan strain. The CDR3 contains 14 residues, cysteine and phenylalanine counted. The retained sequence is limited to the CDR3, 42 bases, with the frame set at the first base. According to the germline V gene (reference sequence), CDR1 reads SEHNR and CDR2 reads FQNEAQ. V was cut back by 5 bases and J by 7 bases, leaving a gap of 17 bases between them.

The source was peripheral blood, collected in a trial of Ad26.COV2.S vaccine versus placebo. The origin of this receptor is a person aged 18-65 years who received the Ad26.COV2.S COVID-19 vaccine or a placebo. The V gene is TRBV7-9 and the J gene is TRBJ1-2, with the D gene uncertain. CDR3 reads: CASSAGSRSSGYTF. The sequenced DNA is TGTGCCAGCAGCGCCGGAAGTCGGTCCAGTGGCTACACCTTC. The entire variable domain, with the stretches around the CDR3 drawn from the reference TRBV7-9 and TRBJ1-2 proteins, is DTGVSQNPRHKITKRGQNVTFRCDPISEHNRLYWYRQTLGQGPEFLTYFQNEAQLEKSRLLSDRFSAERPKGSFSTLEIQRTEQGDSAMYLCASSAGSRSSGYTFGSGTRLTVV.